The source of this TCR beta chain is a study of cytomegalovirus exposure and HLA in healthy donors. This CDR3 contains 14 residues. V shed 6 bases, J shed 10 bases, and the junction held 10 bases outside the gene matches. CDR1 is LNHDA and CDR2 is SQIVND in the germline V gene (reference sequence). Turning to this clone: Its antigen is currently unknown.

The study, taken as a whole, reports: The classifier, whose performance was assessed in both the original and validation cohorts, reportedly diagnosed cytomegalovirus status with high specificity and sensitivity. Later work found that TCR association rates differed between HLA loci; DRB1 had the most and HLA-C the fewest. Later analysis associated a missense DCLRE1C variant with TCR beta V- and J-gene trimming. In vitro work confirmed that three CMV-associated chains recognize CMV antigens.

Primers included in the PCR were 60 Vbeta and 13 Jbeta primers. Method: immunoSEQ multiplex PCR; TCRdb's copy keeps in-frame clones and lacks some. The sample yields more than 100,000 clones, around 77% seen once. The chain carries TRBV19 and TRBJ2-1, with 9 bases matching TRBD2. Material for sequencing was PBMCs. The origin of this receptor is a man in his forties or fifties in good health and CMV-seropositive. CDR3 sequence reads: CASRLSGSSGEQFF. CDR3 DNA: TGTGCCAGTAGGCTTAGCGGGAGTTCAGGCGAGCAGTTCTTC.